A single sample is the source of the 12 T cell receptor beta chains below, sequenced in a study of blood T cell repertoires in COVID-19. Repertoires were generated with immunoSEQ multiplex PCR, while TCRdb's copy carries only in-frame clones and drops some. The sample lists 160,000 or so clones, around 77% occurring once. The sample comprised peripheral blood. The receptors were gathered from a man between 65 and 85 years old with active or convalescent COVID-19.

This sequence joins TRBV9 and TRBJ2-7, with D maybe TRBD1 (7 bases). The CDR3 sequence is 16 residues long. Trimming pared 0 bases from V and 2 bases from J, leaving 15 bases between. Germline V CDR1 and CDR2: SGDLS, YYNGEE. The CDR3 reads CASSVAPGGSAYEQYF. The CDR3 bases are TGTGCCAGCAGCGTAGCGCCAGGGGGGTCCGCCTACGAGCAGTACTTC.

This clone came up once. The chain couples TRBV2 to TRBJ1-2, with TRBD1 matching over 8 bases. CDR1 SNHLY and CDR2 FYNNEI come from the germline V gene. With V trimmed by 7 bases and J by 2 bases, 12 bases remained unmatched. The CDR3 runs 16 residues. Here the CDR3 reads CASNKPGTGLNYGYTF. For the CDR3, the DNA is TGTGCCAGCAATAAACCCGGGACAGGCTTAAACTATGGCTACACCTTC. The full variable domain, in which reference TRBV2 and TRBJ1-2 provide the parts outside the CDR3, is EPEVTQTPSHQVTQMGQEVILRCVPISNHLYFYWYRQILGQKVEFLVSFYNNEISEKSEIFDDQFSVERPDGSNFTLKIRSTKLEDSAMYFCASNKPGTGLNYGYTFGSGTRLTVV.

Regarding this clone: Within the sample, other DNA sequences also encode this same CDR3. The genes are TRBV7-9 and TRBJ2-1; 7 bases fit TRBD2. The J segment lost 2 bases and the V segment lost 0 bases, leaving 4 bases of the junction unmatched. CDR1 and CDR2 from the germline V gene are SEHNR and FQNEAQ (reference sequence). This CDR3 region has 16 residues. The CDR3 nucleotides read TGTGCCAGCAGCTTAGCGTTAGCGGGCACCTACAATGAGCAGTTCTTC. Translated: CASSLALAGTYNEQFF.

The V call is TRBV2, the J call TRBJ2-3, with unresolved D. Trimming pared 8 bases from V and 4 bases from J, leaving 10 bases between. Germline V gene lookup returns CDR1 SNHLY and CDR2 FYNNEI. The CDR3 spans 12 residues. This CDR3 reads CASSAVADTQYF. CDR3 DNA sequence: TGTGCCAGCTCGGCGGTGGCAGATACGCAGTATTTT.

In the case of this clone: Within the sample, other DNA sequences also encode this same CDR3. The chain recombines TRBV6-5 with TRBJ1-1; D may be TRBD1 (5 bases). The CDR3 has 12 residues. The germline V and J ends were trimmed by 6 bases and 1 base, with 6 bases remaining between them. CDR1 MNHEY and CDR2 SVGAGI come from the germline V gene. The CDR3 region is CASRDRNTEAFF. For the CDR3, the DNA is TGTGCCAGCAGAGACAGGAACACTGAAGCTTTCTTT.

The rearrangement links TRBV5-1 to TRBJ2-7, with 7 positions matching TRBD1. The germline CDR1 and CDR2 sequences are SGHRS and YFSETQ. V dropped 2 bases and J dropped 3; count of bases not matched to a gene: 8. The CDR3 loop spans 15 amino acids. CDR3 bases: TGCGCCAGCAGCTTTTCCACAGGGGCCGTCTACGAGCAGTACTTC. This translates into CASSFSTGAVYEQYF.

The CDR3 protein is CASSLAVSSGIASYEQYF. CDR3 nucleotides: TGTGCCAGCAGCTTGGCCGTCTCGTCAGGGATTGCCTCTTACGAGCAGTACTTC. V gene TRBV5-5 combines with J gene TRBJ2-7, with D tentatively TRBD1 (5 bases). Looked up from germline, CDR1 is SGHKS and CDR2 is YYEKEE (reference sequence). V shed 0 bases and J shed 4 bases, with 23 bases lying between them. The CDR3 runs to 18 residues. Full variable domain (missing parts from reference TRBV5-5 and TRBJ2-7): DAGVTQSPTHLIKTRGQQVTLRCSPISGHKSVSWYQQVLGQGPQFIFQYYEKEERGRGNFPDRFSARQFPNYSSELNVNALLLGDSALYLCASSLAVSSGIASYEQYFGPGTRLTVT.

The V call is TRBV18, the J call TRBJ1-6; D is uncertain. Germline V gene lookup returns CDR1 KGHSH and CDR2 LQKENI. This CDR3 comprises 12 residues. V lost 6 bases, J lost 5 bases, and 5 bases lay in between. This CDR3 is CASSEDNSPLHF. The DNA of the CDR3 is TGTGCCAGCTCGGAGGATAATTCACCCCTCCACTTT.

The V call is TRBV30, the J call TRBJ2-3, with 8 bases matching TRBD2. The CDR3 consists of 13 residues. CDR1 and CDR2 from the germline V gene are GTSNPN and SVGIG (reference sequence). V trimming: 8 bases; J trimming: 5 bases; junction bases outside the gene matches: 9. The CDR3 loop reads CAAPGAGVDTQYF. The CDR3 bases are TGTGCCGCCCCGGGAGCGGGAGTAGATACGCAGTATTTT.

The rearrangement uses TRBV6-5 and TRBJ1-4; D uncertain. This CDR3 has 16 amino acids. V was cut by 0 bases and J by 9 bases, with 17 bases left in between. Germline V lookup: CDR1 MNHEY, CDR2 SVGAGI. CDR3 protein: CASSYSRYRQTQKLFF. For the CDR3, the DNA is TGTGCCAGCAGTTACTCGAGATACAGACAAACTCAAAAACTGTTTTTT.

The J gene is TRBJ1-1, the V gene TRBV18; 8 nucleotides match TRBD1. This CDR3 has 12 residues. In germline, CDR1 is KGHSH, CDR2 LQKENI. V lost 4 bases, J lost 7 bases, and 2 bases stayed unmatched. CDR3 sequence: CASSQGTGEAFF. The CDR3 bases are TGTGCCAGCTCACAGGGGACAGGTGAAGCTTTCTTT.

This clone showed up just once. The chain recombines TRBV2 with TRBJ1-2; D unclear. Germline V lookup: CDR1 SNHLY, CDR2 FYNNEI. This CDR3 spans 11 amino acids. Trimming left V 6 bases short and J 8 bases short, with 10 bases between. The CDR3: CASSLDGGYTF. CDR3 DNA sequence: TGTGCCAGCAGCCTAGACGGAGGCTACACCTTC.